The next 18 T cell receptor beta chains were all read from a single sample in a study of blood T cell repertoires in COVID-19 (dated by TCRdb to about 2020). The library came from the immunoSEQ multiplex PCR assay. Here the immuneACCESS table is served through TCRdb, limited to in-frame sequences with V and J called. Missing clones are a known gap in these copies; in checked studies unresolved V genes cover under half, and the rest lacks a known reason. Recorded for this sample are about 90,000 clones; around 81% of them occurred a single time. Around 5.8% of the sample belongs to the ten largest clones. Sequenced sample: peripheral blood. These receptors came from a man in his fifties or sixties with acute or convalescent COVID-19.

V usage is TRBV6-5 and J usage is TRBJ1-6; D perhaps matches TRBD1 (6 bases). The CDR3 totals 15 residues. V lost 2 bases and J 8 bases, leaving 13 bases between the germline ends. Germline lookup yields CDR1 MNHEY and CDR2 SVGAGI. The CDR3 DNA reads TGTGCCAGCAGTTACCAGGGGATTCTGGATTCACCCCTCCACTTT. Protein sequence: CASSYQGILDSPLHF.

V usage is TRBV28 and J usage is TRBJ2-7; 10 bases fit TRBD1. The CDR3 has 14 residues. The trim removed 4 bases at V and 7 bases at J, leaving 7 bases unmatched. Germline CDR1 MDHEN, CDR2 SYDVKM. In DNA, the CDR3 is TGTGCCAGCAGTTACCGACAGGGGGCGCGAGAGCAGTACTTC. Translated, it gives CASSYRQGAREQYF. Supplemented by reference TRBV28 and TRBJ2-7, the full variable domain reads DVKVTQSSRYLVKRTGEKVFLECVQDMDHENMFWYRQDPGLGLRLIYFSYDVKMKEKGDIPEGYSVSREKKERFSLILESASTNQTSMYLCASSYRQGAREQYFGPGTRLTVT.

CDR3 in amino acids: CASSSGYLSGPHSYNEQFF. CDR3 DNA sequence: TGCGCCAGCAGCTCCGGATATCTAAGCGGGCCCCACTCCTACAATGAGCAGTTCTTC. The chain joins TRBV5-1 to TRBJ2-1, with D possibly TRBD2 on 6 matching bases. Trimming took 3 bases from V and 0 from J, leaving 22 bases between them. This CDR3 is built from 19 residues. In germline, CDR1 is SGHRS, CDR2 YFSETQ.

This chain connects TRBV7-8 to TRBJ1-2, with a possible D match to TRBD1 (5 bases). Germline lookup yields CDR1 SGHVS and CDR2 FQNEAQ. The CDR3 covers 14 residues. Trimming pared 1 base from V and 6 bases from J, leaving 12 bases between. CDR3 in DNA: TGTGCCAGCAGCTTAGGCCAGGGTCCCCATGGCTACACCTTC. This sequence encodes CASSLGQGPHGYTF. The full variable domain, with the rest looked up from reference TRBV7-8 and TRBJ1-2, is GAGVSQSPRYKVAKRGQDVALRCDPISGHVSLFWYQQALGQGPEFLTYFQNEAQLDKSGLPSDRFFAERPEGSVSTLKIQRTQQEDSAVYLCASSLGQGPHGYTFGSGTRLTVV.

The chain joins TRBV6-4 to TRBJ2-1, with 13 bases that match TRBD2. The V and J ends lost 0 bases and 4 bases, in that order; junction bases with no gene match: 0. CDR3 length equals 16 residues. Germline V CDR1 and CDR2: MRHNA, SNTAGT. CDR3 nucleotide sequence: TGTGCCAGCAGTGACTCGGGACTAGCGGGGTACAATGAGCAGTTCTTC. Translating gives CASSDSGLAGYNEQFF.

This sequence joins TRBV9 and TRBJ2-3; D is unclear. V lost 3 bases, J lost 1 base, and 9 bases lay in between. The CDR3 totals 14 residues. Looked up from germline, CDR1 is SGDLS and CDR2 is YYNGEE. The CDR3 sequence: CASSAPPGTDTQYF. CDR3 sequence (DNA): TGTGCCAGCAGCGCACCCCCAGGCACAGATACGCAGTATTTT.

This chain links TRBV20-1 with TRBJ2-3; no clear D. Trimming removed 3 bases from V and 7 bases from J, with 8 bases in between. CDR1 is DFQATT and CDR2 is SNEGSKA in the germline V gene (reference sequence). The CDR3 totals 11 residues. The CDR3: CSASTDNTQYF. For the CDR3, the DNA is TGCAGTGCTAGCACAGACAATACGCAGTATTTT.

The chain links TRBV12-3 or TRBV12-4 to TRBJ1-1, with a possible D match to TRBD1 (6 bases). The V end lost 6 bases, the J end lost 3 bases, and 11 bases lay between the germline ends. This CDR3 has 13 residues. The CDR3 reads CASSVQGYTEAFF. The CDR3, as DNA: TGTGCCAGCAGCGTACAGGGCTACACTGAAGCTTTCTTT.

With regard to this clone: An end of the junction does not agree with germline; a read error may underlie this. The chain couples TRBV7-7 to TRBJ1-3; D is unclear. CDR1 and CDR2 from the germline V gene are SSHAT and FNYEAQ (reference sequence). The CDR3 runs 15 residues. The CDR3: CASSPDRGDGNTIYF. The CDR3 coding sequence is TGTGCTAGCAGCCCCGACCGAGGAGATGGAAACACCATATATTTT.

The rearrangement uses TRBV29-1 and TRBJ2-2; D is perhaps TRBD1 (5 bases). The germline V gene has CDR1 SQVTM and CDR2 ANQGSEA. The length of the CDR3 is 13 residues. Trimming took off 3 bases at V and 3 bases at J, with 8 bases between the two ends. CDR3 sequence: CSVDRGHTGELFF. CDR3 nucleotide sequence: TGCAGCGTTGATAGGGGCCACACCGGGGAGCTGTTTTTT.

This clone was seen once. The chain has TRBV13 and TRBJ2-7; TRBD1 agrees at 9 bases. J was trimmed by 4 bases and V by 0 bases; bases with no gene match: 1. Germline V gene data show CDR1 as PRHDT and CDR2 as FYEKMQ (reference sequence). The CDR3 is 14 amino acids. The CDR3 protein is CASSLGQGAYEQYF. The DNA for the CDR3 is TGTGCCAGCAGCTTAGGACAGGGGGCTTACGAGCAGTACTTC.

This clone was seen once. V usage is TRBV30 and J usage is TRBJ2-6; 7 bases are a match to TRBD1. The CDR3 is 13 amino acids. Germline V CDR1 and CDR2: GTSNPN, SVGIG (reference sequence). With V trimmed by 8 bases and J by 4 bases, 5 bases remained unmatched. CDR3: CARDRPGANVLTF. The CDR3 DNA sequence: TGTGCCCGGGACAGACCCGGGGCCAACGTCCTGACTTTC. The full variable domain, its missing parts supplied by reference TRBV30 and TRBJ2-6, is SQTIHQWPATLVQPVGSPLSLECTVEGTSNPNLYWYRQAAGRGLQLLFYSVGIGQISSEVPQNLSASRPQDRQFILSSKKLLLSDSGFYLCARDRPGANVLTFGAGSRLTVL.

The chain links TRBV29-1 to TRBJ2-2, with a tentative D call TRBD1 (5 bases). There are 13 residues in the CDR3. The germline gives CDR1 SQVTM, CDR2 ANQGSEA. V was trimmed by 1 base and J by 7 bases, leaving 10 bases between them. CDR3 amino acids: CSVEASGIGELFF. The CDR3 coding sequence is TGCAGCGTTGAAGCCTCAGGGATCGGGGAGCTGTTTTTT.

The rearrangement joins TRBV6-5 to TRBJ1-3; the D gene is possibly TRBD1 (5 bases). Germline assignment: CDR1 MNHEY and CDR2 SVGAGI. V shed 6 bases and J shed 7 bases, with 19 bases lying between them. The CDR3 consists of 15 residues. CDR3 nucleotide sequence: TGTGCCAGCAGCCCCATGGGAGGGGTTCTGAACACCATATATTTT. Amino acid sequence: CASSPMGGVLNTIYF.

The chain combines TRBV5-1 with TRBJ1-1, with a weak D call TRBD1 (5 bases). This CDR3 has 16 residues. Germline CDR1 is SGHRS and CDR2 is YFSETQ. The germline V and J ends were trimmed by 0 bases and 4 bases, with 16 bases remaining between them. CDR3 loop: CASSLEVIGVRTEAFF. The CDR3, as DNA: TGCGCCAGCAGCTTGGAGGTCATAGGGGTTCGCACTGAAGCTTTCTTT.

The V and J genes are TRBV5-4 and TRBJ1-2, with D perhaps matching TRBD1 (5 bases). Trimming removed 4 bases at V and 4 bases at J, with 8 bases between. The CDR3 sequence is 12 residues long. CDR1 is SGHNT and CDR2 is YYREEE in the germline V gene (reference sequence). The CDR3 DNA is TGTGCCAGCAGCCCGGACACCTATGGCTACACCTTC. Its translation is CASSPDTYGYTF.

This sequence joins TRBV9 and TRBJ1-2, with D perhaps TRBD1 (6 bases). V lost 0 bases and J lost 4, with 10 bases in between. The CDR3 runs to 14 residues. The germline CDR1 and CDR2 sequences are SGDLS and YYNGEE. CDR3 nucleotide sequence: TGTGCCAGCAGCGTAGCTCGGGGGGCCTATGGCTACACCTTC. This encodes CASSVARGAYGYTF.

The count of this clone is one. The J gene is TRBJ1-5, the V gene TRBV7-8; the D is unclear. V dropped 2 bases and J dropped 2 bases, with 10 bases sitting between them. CDR1 and CDR2 (germline): SGHVS, FQNEAQ. This CDR3 has 15 amino acids. The CDR3 loop reads CASSLTYQGNQPQHF. DNA for the CDR3: TGTGCCAGCAGCTTAACGTATCAGGGCAATCAGCCCCAGCATTTT.